One sample yielded the 9 T cell receptor beta chains listed below, sequenced in a study of CD8+CD57+ T cells in acquired aplastic anemia. The authors sequenced patients whose flow cytometry had shown CD8+CD57+ cell expansion. TCR beta VDJ and CDR3 profiles were obtained from a genomic DNA template. TCRdb re-derived calls from the reads in MiXCR, one entry per CDR3 protein. The data contain around 200,000 distinct CDR3 sequences, roughly 50% of them seen just once; the ten biggest clones take up 13%. The sequenced sample consisted of sorted CD4+, CD8+, or CD8+CD57+ T cells (not recorded which) from PBMCs. The receptors stem from a human donor with aplastic anemia.

This clonotype was recorded many times. The CDR3 protein is CASSLYSGGLTDTQYF. CDR3 nucleotides: TGCGCCAGCAGCTTGTATAGCGGGGGGCTTACAGATACGCAGTATTTT. This chain joins TRBV5-1 and TRBJ2-3; 10 bases are a match to TRBD2. The germline V gene encodes CDR1 SGHRS and CDR2 YFSETQ. The CDR3 totals 16 residues. The ends lost 1 base at V and 3 bases at J; junction bases unmatched: 5. The whole variable domain, remainder taken from reference TRBV5-1 and TRBJ2-3, is KAGVTQTPRYLIKTRGQQVTLSCSPISGHRSVSWYQQTPGQGLQFLFEYFSETQRNKGNFPGRFSGRQFSNSRSEMNVSTLELGDSALYLCASSLYSGGLTDTQYFGPGTRLTVL.

This clonotype was observed a few times. This chain uses TRBV24-1 with TRBJ1-2; D might be TRBD1 (5 bases). Germline-derived CDR1 and CDR2 are KGHDR and SFDVKD. This CDR3 comprises 14 residues. Trimming took 3 bases from V and 3 from J, leaving 10 bases between them. DNA of the CDR3: TGTGCCACCAGTGATCCCCGGGACTACTATGGCTACACCTTC. Translating it yields CATSDPRDYYGYTF.

This chain connects TRBV6-1 to TRBJ2-7, with 8 bases matching TRBD1. The CDR3 length is 11 residues. The V gene's germline CDR1 is MNHNS and CDR2 SASEGT. J lost 7 bases, V lost 7 bases, and 3 bases had no gene match. In DNA, the CDR3 is TGTGCCAGCACCAGGGGGCTGGAGCAGTACTTC. Translating it yields CASTRGLEQYF.

This clonotype was seen ten or more times. The chain is built from TRBV24-1 and TRBJ1-2; D may be TRBD1 (5 bases). Per the germline V gene, CDR1 is KGHDR and CDR2 is SFDVKD. V was trimmed by 6 bases and J by 7 bases, leaving 17 bases between them. The CDR3 covers 14 residues. CDR3 bases: TGTGCCACCAGTCCCTCCTGGGGTACAGGTGGCTACACCTTC. It translates to CATSPSWGTGGYTF.

V usage is TRBV24-1 and J usage is TRBJ1-6; D may be TRBD1 (5 bases). CDR3 size: 14 residues. CDR1 and CDR2 (germline): KGHDR, SFDVKD. The V end was cut by 3 bases, the J end by 14 bases, with 16 bases between. The CDR3 DNA reads as TGTGCCACCAGTGATACTGACAGCATGGATGCCCTCCACTTT. Translation: CATSDTDSMDALHF.

The chain employs TRBV13 and TRBJ2-7; the D gene could be TRBD1 or TRBD2 (7 bases each). The CDR3 spans 16 residues. Trimming removed 2 bases at V and 0 bases at J, with 14 bases between. From germline, CDR1 is PRHDT and CDR2 FYEKMQ (reference sequence). The chain's CDR3 is CASSLKGRGPSYEQYF. The CDR3 DNA reads as TGTGCCAGCAGCTTAAAAGGGAGGGGGCCCTCCTACGAGCAGTACTTC.

This clonotype has at least ten counts. This chain links TRBV7-9 with TRBJ2-3; D may correspond to TRBD1 or TRBD2 (5 bases each). CDR1 is SEHNR, CDR2 FQNEAQ, per germline (reference sequence). The CDR3 is made up of 15 amino acids. Trimming removed 0 bases at V and 4 bases at J, with 11 bases between. The chain's CDR3 is CASSLAGLGADTQYF. The DNA of the CDR3 is TGTGCCAGCAGCTTAGCAGGGCTGGGGGCAGATACGCAGTATTTT.

The table lists this clonotype with many counts. This chain links TRBV5-6 with TRBJ2-7, with unresolved D. The V gene lost 4 bases and the J gene lost 4 bases, with 15 bases spanning the gap. The length of the CDR3 is 14 residues. Germline V CDR1 and CDR2: SGHDT, YYEEEE. The CDR3 here is CASSRSNVGYEQYF. CDR3 nucleotides: TGTGCCAGCAGCCGCTCGAACGTAGGATACGAGCAGTACTTC.

This clonotype was picked up a small number of times. This rearrangement joins TRBV2 to TRBJ1-1; D gene ambiguous. CDR3 length: 17 amino acids. The V gene lost 5 bases and the J gene lost 1 base, with 20 bases spanning the gap. Germline V gene sequence: CDR1 SNHLY, CDR2 FYNNEI. CDR3 sequence: CASSPPPLLRQNTEAFF. The CDR3 DNA sequence: TGTGCCAGCAGTCCCCCTCCGTTGCTGAGACAGAACACTGAAGCTTTCTTT.